Shown below are 17 T cell receptor beta chains from a single sample sequenced in a study of shared clonotypes between healthy human individuals. Method: immunoSEQ multiplex PCR; TCRdb's copy keeps in-frame clones and lacks some. The table includes about 1 million clones, 75% to 85% detected once. The specimen was memory CD4+ T cells from PBMCs. Indicated subset: CD45RA-negative fraction. Source of these receptors: a man between 18 and 29 years old in good health. Some clones in this sample may be carry-over from other donors' samples.

This chain joins TRBV5-1 and TRBJ1-4; D might be TRBD1 (6 bases). Per germline, CDR1 SGHRS and CDR2 YFSETQ. Trimming cost V 4 bases and J 8 bases, with 18 bases left between them. The CDR3 runs to 15 residues. The CDR3 region has the DNA TGCGCCAGCAGCCTACTTGCAGGGGCACGGGAAAAACTGTTTTTT. It codes for CASSLLAGAREKLFF.

A single count supports this clone. The chain couples TRBV27 to TRBJ1-2; D is uncertain. Germline CDR1 reads MNHEY; CDR2 reads SMNVEV (reference sequence). The CDR3 has 14 amino acids. Between the trimmed V and J ends, which lost 7 bases and 4 bases, there was a span of 16 bases. Here the CDR3 DNA reads TGTGCCAGCACCAAAGCCGGGAGCGGCTATGGCTACACCTTC. It is translated as CASTKAGSGYGYTF.

This clone was seen a handful of times. The chain employs TRBV5-1 and TRBJ2-7, with TRBD1 identical over 7 bases. V dropped 3 bases and J dropped 4; count of bases not matched to a gene: 19. The germline V gene encodes CDR1 SGHRS and CDR2 YFSETQ. This CDR3 is built from 18 residues. CDR3 region: CASSSLFTGALMRYEQYF. For the CDR3, the DNA is TGCGCCAGCAGCTCCCTATTCACAGGGGCTCTTATGCGGTACGAGCAGTACTTC. The variable domain in full, completed from reference TRBV5-1 and TRBJ2-7, reads KAGVTQTPRYLIKTRGQQVTLSCSPISGHRSVSWYQQTPGQGLQFLFEYFSETQRNKGNFPGRFSGRQFSNSRSEMNVSTLELGDSALYLCASSSLFTGALMRYEQYFGPGTRLTVT.

The chain couples TRBV10-3 to TRBJ1-1; TRBD1 might be the D (5 bases). The CDR3 is made up of 14 amino acids. Germline V gene data show CDR1 as ENHRY and CDR2 as SYGVKD. The V gene lost 4 bases and the J gene lost 1 base, with 10 bases spanning the gap. The CDR3 DNA sequence: TGTGCCATCAGTGTGTTGGGGACGAACACTGAAGCTTTCTTT. It specifies CAISVLGTNTEAFF.

This chain connects TRBV7-9 to TRBJ1-2; D not certain. The CDR3 loop spans 14 amino acids. CDR1 is SEHNR, CDR2 FQNEAQ, per germline (reference sequence). The V gene lost 5 bases and the J gene lost 2 bases, with 12 bases spanning the gap. CDR3 amino acids: CASSEWAVNYGYTF. CDR3 in DNA: TGTGCCAGCAGCGAATGGGCGGTGAACTATGGCTACACCTTC.

V and J are TRBV5-6 and TRBJ2-2; D call uncertain. With 4 bases removed from V and 7 bases from J, the gap between germline ends came to 17 bases. The CDR3 has 15 residues. Germline V gene data show CDR1 as SGHDT and CDR2 as YYEEEE. CDR3 coding DNA: TGTGCCAGCAGCATATGGGCCGTCGTGAACGGGGAGCTGTTTTTT. Translated, it gives CASSIWAVVNGELFF.

The rearrangement uses TRBV28 and TRBJ2-2; 8 bases agree with TRBD1. V was clipped by 3 bases and J by 7 bases; unmatched bases: 4. There are 14 residues in the CDR3. Germline CDR1 MDHEN, CDR2 SYDVKM. This CDR3 is CASSFQGASGELFF. CDR3 nucleotide sequence: TGTGCCAGCAGTTTTCAGGGGGCAAGCGGGGAGCTGTTTTTT.

This clone occurred a few times. The chain carries TRBV2 and TRBJ1-5; D unresolved. Trimming cost V 7 bases and J 4 bases, with 14 bases left between them. Germline values: CDR1 SNHLY, CDR2 FYNNEI. The CDR3 is made up of 14 amino acids. The CDR3 sequence: CASTPAQRNQPQHF. DNA for the CDR3: TGTGCCAGCACCCCCGCACAACGGAATCAGCCCCAGCATTTT.

This clone was picked up one time. The chain has TRBV7-3 and TRBJ2-7, with D possibly TRBD1 on 5 matching bases. This CDR3 spans 14 amino acids. Trimming pared 2 bases from V and 8 bases from J, leaving 16 bases between. Germline V gene lookup returns CDR1 SGHTA and CDR2 FQGTGA. CDR3 DNA sequence: TGTGCCAGCAGCTTAGATCCAGGGTCCGATAAGCAGTACTTC. Translating it yields CASSLDPGSDKQYF.

This sequence joins TRBV6-1 and TRBJ2-7; a possible D gene is TRBD1 (6 bases). Trimming cost V 8 bases and J 2 bases, with 16 bases left between them. This CDR3 comprises 14 residues. From germline, CDR1 is MNHNS and CDR2 SASEGT. The CDR3 protein is CASFRDTTTYEQYF. DNA of the CDR3: TGTGCCAGCTTCCGGGACACAACAACCTACGAGCAGTACTTC.

As concerns this clone: The same CDR3 is also encoded by other DNA sequences in this sample. V and J are TRBV2 and TRBJ1-5; 8 bases are a match to TRBD1. The germline CDR1 and CDR2 sequences are SNHLY and FYNNEI. With 4 bases clipped from V and 7 bases from J, the junction kept 3 bases outside the gene matches. The CDR3 consists of 13 residues. CDR3 protein: CASSGTGTQPQHF. CDR3 nucleotide sequence: TGTGCCAGCAGTGGGACAGGGACCCAGCCCCAGCATTTT.

The chain joins TRBV28 to TRBJ2-7; no reliable D call. Trimming pared 7 bases from V and 6 bases from J, leaving 13 bases between. The germline V gene encodes CDR1 MDHEN and CDR2 SYDVKM. This CDR3 has 12 amino acids. CDR3 residues: CASTEGLFEQYF. Written as DNA, the CDR3 is TGTGCCAGCACGGAAGGGTTGTTCGAGCAGTACTTC.

This clone was seen a single time. The chain combines TRBV10-3 with TRBJ1-2; D not resolved. The CDR3 loop spans 14 amino acids. The V end was cut by 7 bases, the J end by 5 bases, with 17 bases between. CDR1 and CDR2 from the germline V gene are ENHRY and SYGVKD. DNA of the CDR3: TGTGCCATCACACTAGACTCCCGGGTTTATGGCTACACCTTC. It is translated as CAITLDSRVYGYTF.

The chain couples TRBV30 to TRBJ2-2, with TRBD2 identical over 15 bases. Per germline, CDR1 GTSNPN and CDR2 SVGIG (reference sequence). Unmatched junction bases numbered 6, after V lost 2 bases and J lost 5 bases. The CDR3 is 17 residues long. In DNA form, the CDR3 reads TGTGCCTGGAGTCCACCTGGGACTAGCGGGAGGACCGGGGAGCTGTTTTTT. Translation: CAWSPPGTSGRTGELFF.

The DNA of the CDR3 is TGCGCCAGCAGCCCAATAGCGGGAGTCCCCAATGAGCAGTTCTTC. Translating it yields CASSPIAGVPNEQFF. The J gene is TRBJ2-1, the V gene TRBV5-1, with 9 bases identical to TRBD2. With V trimmed by 4 bases and J by 6 bases, 8 bases remained unmatched. Germline V gene sequence: CDR1 SGHRS, CDR2 YFSETQ. This CDR3 comprises 15 residues.

V and J are TRBV27 and TRBJ2-1, with TRBD2 matching 8 bases. The CDR3 runs 18 residues. Germline V gene data show CDR1 as MNHEY and CDR2 as SMNVEV (reference sequence). Trimming removed 5 bases from V and 5 bases from J; junction bases left unmatched: 17. The CDR3 DNA follows: TGTGCCAGCAGTCCTCATGGGACTAGAGCGACAATTGACAATGAGCAGTTCTTC. Residues: CASSPHGTRATIDNEQFF.

The chain combines TRBV29-1 with TRBJ2-1; 7 positions match TRBD2. After removal of 4 bases from V and 0 bases from J, the junction contained 6 bases not matched to a gene. Per the germline V gene, CDR1 is SQVTM and CDR2 is ANQGSEA. CDR3 length: 15 amino acids. Here the CDR3 reads CSVGLADASYNEQFF. The CDR3 nucleotides are TGCAGCGTTGGTCTAGCGGACGCCTCCTACAATGAGCAGTTCTTC.